This passage covers 29 T cell receptor beta chains from one sample sequenced in a study of T cell clonality in common variable immunodeficiency. TCRdb's copy holds only in-frame clones and misses some; the assay was immunoSEQ multiplex PCR. Sampling found 50,000 to 60,000 clones, none seen once. The specimen sequenced was peripheral blood mononuclear cells. These receptors were collected from a person aged 18-70 years in good health.

This clone was observed at least ten times. Read sequence stops 3 residues before the CDR3 end, and the germline J gene provides the missing end. The chain is built from TRBV2 and TRBJ1-5; 7 nucleotides match TRBD1. This CDR3 is built from 15 residues. With 6 bases clipped from V and 0 bases from J, the junction kept 5 bases outside the gene matches. Germline loops: CDR1 SNHLY, CDR2 FYNNEI. The DNA read from the CDR3 is TGTGCCAGCAGCCGGGACAGCTATAGCAATCAGCCC. Protein sequence: CASSRDSYSNQP. The whole CDR3 region reads CASSRDSYSNQPQHF. The variable domain in full, with the rest retrieved from reference TRBV2 and TRBJ1-5, is EPEVTQTPSHQVTQMGQEVILRCVPISNHLYFYWYRQILGQKVEFLVSFYNNEISEKSEIFDDQFSVERPDGSNFTLKIRSTKLEDSAMYFCASSRDSYSNQPQHFGDGTRLSIL.

This clone has at least ten counts. With the read ending 3 residues before the CDR3 end, the germline J gene is used to fill in that end. The chain is built from TRBV18 and TRBJ2-7; TRBD1 matches 8 bases. This CDR3 has 16 residues. Per germline, CDR1 KGHSH and CDR2 LQKENI. Germline trimming cut 4 bases from V and 0 bases from J; bases unmatched to any gene: 8. The part of the CDR3 DNA that was read is TGTGCCAGCTCACACGGGACAGGCCCACGCTCCTACGAG. Translated, it gives CASSHGTGPRSYE. The entire CDR3 protein is CASSHGTGPRSYEQYF.

Many counts were recorded for this clone. The read terminates 3 residues ahead of where the CDR3 ends, so the germline J gene completes it. This chain uses TRBV5-4 with TRBJ1-2; possibly TRBD1 for D (6 bases). Trimming left V 3 bases short and J 7 bases short, with 13 bases between. The length of the CDR3 is 13 residues. From germline, CDR1 is SGHNT and CDR2 YYREEE (reference sequence). The CDR3 loop is CASSSRTGLGYTF. CDR3 bases read: TGTGCCAGCAGCTCACGAACAGGGCTTGGC.

This clone was recorded many times. The CDR3 spells CASSRHSYQETQYF. The sequenced CDR3 bases are TGTGCCAGCAGCAGACACAGCTACCAAGAGACC. This chain connects TRBV7-2 to TRBJ2-5; D is uncertain. The DNA ends 3 residues before the CDR3 does, and the rest of the CDR3 is filled in from the germline J gene. CDR1 and CDR2 (germline): SGHTA, FQGNSA. V lost 5 bases to trimming and J lost 0 bases, with 10 bases between them. The CDR3 is made up of 14 amino acids.

This clone was counted ten times or more. The read ends 3 residues early relative to the CDR3; the germline J gene fills the gap. The chain has TRBV6-1 and TRBJ1-5; no reliable D call. The CDR3 runs to 16 residues. The germline CDR1 and CDR2 sequences are MNHNS and SASEGT. Trimming stripped 0 bases from V and 3 bases from J, with 12 bases between. The DNA read from the CDR3 is TGTGCCAGCAGTGAAGCCTCCCCAGGAGTCAATCAGCCC. Translation: CASSEASPGVNQP. The entire CDR3 protein is CASSEASPGVNQPQHF.

This clone was seen ten or more times. With the read ending 3 residues before the CDR3 end, the germline J gene is used to fill in that end. The V call is TRBV18, the J call TRBJ2-7; the D gene is possibly TRBD2 (7 bases). Trimming pared 9 bases from V and 4 bases from J, leaving 31 bases between. This CDR3 spans 18 amino acids. From germline, CDR1 is KGHSH and CDR2 LQKENI. This chain's CDR3 is CASSTSRVGGASTYEQYF. The CDR3 DNA, read in part, is TGTGCCAGTTCGACCTCACGGGTAGGGGGGGCGTCCACTTACGAG.

This clone was seen many times. The CDR3 goes on 3 residues after the read ends, and that part is filled in from the germline J gene. J is TRBJ2-1 and V is TRBV7-9, with D possibly TRBD2 on 6 matching bases. V was pared by 4 bases and J by 3 bases, with 13 bases between. This CDR3 has 15 residues. CDR1 is SEHNR, CDR2 FQNEAQ, per germline (reference sequence). Incomplete CDR3 DNA: TGTGCCAGCAGCTCCCTCCGGGGGAGCTACAATGAG. Protein product: CASSSLRGSYNE. The full CDR3 is CASSSLRGSYNEQFF. Variable domain in full (rest from reference TRBV7-9 and TRBJ2-1): DTGVSQNPRHKITKRGQNVTFRCDPISEHNRLYWYRQTLGQGPEFLTYFQNEAQLEKSRLLSDRFSAERPKGSFSTLEIQRTEQGDSAMYLCASSSLRGSYNEQFFGPGTRLTVL.

This clone was counted ten times or more. The CDR3 end is not reached by the read, which stops 3 residues before it; the germline J gene fills it in. The rearrangement joins TRBV20-1 to TRBJ1-5; 12 bases are a match to TRBD1. Trimming cost V 2 bases and J 4 bases; bases outside gene matches: 9. The CDR3 has 17 amino acids. The germline V gene encodes CDR1 DFQATT and CDR2 SNEGSKA (reference sequence). CDR3 loop: CSARSGGDRGPNQPQHF. The sequenced part of the CDR3 DNA is TGCAGTGCTAGATCGGGGGGGGACAGGGGGCCTAATCAGCCC.

This clone was seen a handful of times. The DNA ends 3 residues before the CDR3 does, and the rest of the CDR3 is filled in from the germline J gene. The rearrangement joins TRBV20-1 to TRBJ2-3, with TRBD2 matching over 8 bases. From germline, CDR1 is DFQATT and CDR2 SNEGSKA (reference sequence). V lost 3 bases and J lost 2; bases outside the gene matches: 10. This CDR3 has 16 residues. Incomplete CDR3 DNA: TGCAGTGCTAGGCCCCCTAGCGGGCGAGACACAGATACG. It specifies CSARPPSGRDTDT. The whole CDR3 sequence is CSARPPSGRDTDTQYF.

Many counts were recorded for this clone. The CDR3 extends 3 residues past the end of the read, so its final part is completed from the germline J gene. The chain carries TRBV20-1 and TRBJ2-1; 10 bases align to TRBD2. Germline loops: CDR1 DFQATT, CDR2 SNEGSKA (reference sequence). V was pared by 0 bases and J by 8 bases, with 7 bases of the junction left unmatched. The CDR3 covers 15 residues. CDR3 bases read: TGCAGTGCTAGAGATCCTGTAGCGGGAGGCTATGAG. Translated: CSARDPVAGGYE. The CDR3 in full is CSARDPVAGGYEQFF.

Ten or more counts support this clone. The read terminates 3 residues ahead of where the CDR3 ends, so the germline J gene completes it. V and J are TRBV20-1 and TRBJ1-2; 9 bases fit TRBD1. Trimming removed 3 bases from V and 6 bases from J; junction bases left unmatched: 8. In germline, CDR1 is DFQATT, CDR2 SNEGSKA (reference sequence). The CDR3 is 14 amino acids. The CDR3 spells CSARWDRVVDGYTF. The CDR3 bases that were read are TGCAGTGCTAGGTGGGACAGGGTAGTGGATGGC.

This clone was seen repeatedly, ten times or more. The read terminates 3 residues before the CDR3 end, so the remaining end is supplied by the germline J gene. V and J are TRBV20-1 and TRBJ2-3, with 12 nucleotides matching TRBD2. Germline CDR1 and CDR2: DFQATT and SNEGSKA (reference sequence). The CDR3 contains 15 residues. The trim removed 5 bases at V and 2 bases at J, leaving 5 bases unmatched. The DNA read from the CDR3 is TGCAGTGCTCTAGCGGGAGGGTGGGACACAGATACG. Residues: CSALAGGWDTDT. The whole CDR3 is CSALAGGWDTDTQYF.

This clone was detected many times. The read stops 3 residues short of the end of the CDR3; the missing end is completed from the germline J gene. This chain uses TRBV10-3 with TRBJ1-2, with 9 bases identical to TRBD1. CDR3 length: 14 residues. V lost 6 bases and J lost 6; bases outside the gene matches: 8. Looked up from germline, CDR1 is ENHRY and CDR2 is SYGVKD. CDR3 protein: CAISTLQGADGYTF. The part of the CDR3 DNA that was read is TGTGCCATCAGCACTTTACAGGGGGCGGATGGC.

This clone was observed at least ten times. The CDR3 goes on 3 residues after the read ends, and that part is filled in from the germline J gene. The V gene is TRBV7-9, the J gene TRBJ1-1; weak D call: TRBD1 (6 bases). The CDR3 runs to 15 residues. Trimming removed 4 bases at V and 3 bases at J, with 15 bases between. CDR1 and CDR2 from the germline V gene are SEHNR and FQNEAQ (reference sequence). CDR3 sequence: CASSSSFQGHTEAFF. The DNA read from the CDR3 is TGTGCCAGCAGCTCCTCCTTCCAGGGGCACACTGAA.

This clone was found many times. With the read ending 3 residues before the CDR3 end, the germline J gene is used to fill in that end. The sample has other DNA sequences that encode this CDR3 too. This rearrangement joins TRBV6-2 or TRBV6-3 to TRBJ2-1; unclear D gene. This CDR3 comprises 13 residues. V lost 2 bases and J 2 bases, leaving 4 bases between the germline ends. Germline V CDR1 and CDR2: MNHEY, SVGEGT. The CDR3 DNA, read in part, is TGTGCCAGCAGTTACAGGGCCTACAATGAG. Translated, it gives CASSYRAYNE. The complete CDR3 protein is CASSYRAYNEQFF.

This clone was seen only a few times. CDR3 residues: CASSIISPRERGRNTEAFF. The sequenced part of the CDR3 DNA is TGTGCCAGCAGTATTATCTCCCCCCGGGAGCGGGGAAGGAACACTGAA. The V call is TRBV2, the J call TRBJ1-1; D gene uncertain. The observed sequence ends 3 residues before the CDR3 terminus, with the missing tail filled in from the germline J gene. Trimming shortened V by 5 bases and J by 1 base, and 26 bases separated the two germline ends. CDR3 length equals 19 residues. CDR1 is SNHLY, CDR2 FYNNEI, per germline.

In its sample, this clone was seen many times. With the read ending 3 residues before the CDR3 end, the germline J gene is used to fill in that end. V is TRBV10-3 and J is TRBJ1-2; D is ambiguous. V was clipped by 10 bases and J by 2 bases, with 14 bases between them. This CDR3 spans 13 amino acids. Germline V gene sequence: CDR1 ENHRY, CDR2 SYGVKD. The sequenced CDR3 bases are TGTGCCACCGCGGCGGTTCAGAACTATGGC. Residues: CATAAVQNYG. The entire CDR3 protein is CATAAVQNYGYTF.

This clone was observed a few times. The read finishes 3 residues shy of the CDR3 end, and the germline J gene is used to complete it. The J gene is TRBJ1-1, the V gene TRBV11-2; 7 bases line up with TRBD1. This CDR3 comprises 15 residues. Germline V lookup: CDR1 SGHAT, CDR2 FQNNGV. With V trimmed by 5 bases and J by 2 bases, 8 bases remained unmatched. The covered CDR3 bases are TGTGCCAGCAGCAGGGGGCGAGGTTACAACACTGAA. It translates to CASSRGRGYNTE. The full CDR3 protein reads CASSRGRGYNTEAFF.

In its sample, this clone was seen many times. The read terminates 3 residues before the CDR3 end, so the remaining end is supplied by the germline J gene. The chain joins TRBV5-6 to TRBJ1-4; 8 bases align to TRBD1. The CDR3 runs 14 residues. J lost 8 bases, V lost 3 bases, and 6 bases had no gene match. Germline loops: CDR1 SGHDT, CDR2 YYEEEE. CDR3 loop: CASSWTGSEEKLFF. CDR3 DNA, as far as it was read: TGTGCCAGCAGCTGGACAGGGTCGGAAGAAAAA.

In regard to this clone: The read stops 3 residues short of the end of the CDR3; the missing end is completed from the germline J gene. The V call is TRBV19, the J call TRBJ1-2; D is ambiguous. CDR3 length: 15 amino acids. Germline-derived CDR1 and CDR2 are LNHDA and SQIVND (reference sequence). The V gene lost 5 bases and the J gene lost 7 bases, with 20 bases spanning the gap. Partial CDR3 DNA: TGTGCCAGTAGTTGGCAGGATTCGGGGAGTCCTGGC. This translates into CASSWQDSGSPG. The entire CDR3 is CASSWQDSGSPGYTF.

This clone has at least ten counts. CDR3 bases read: TGCGCCAGCAGCTCCTCCGGTGAGGGGGCGACCGAG. It translates to CASSSSGEGATE. The full CDR3 reads CASSSSGEGATEQYF. V usage is TRBV5-1 and J usage is TRBJ2-7, with 7 bases identical to TRBD1. The read terminates 3 residues before the CDR3 end, so the remaining end is supplied by the germline J gene. Germline loops: CDR1 SGHRS, CDR2 YFSETQ. V lost 3 bases and J lost 6; bases outside the gene matches: 12. This CDR3 contains 15 residues.

There are many counts of this clone. The CDR3 goes on 3 residues after the read ends, and that part is filled in from the germline J gene. The chain is built from TRBV7-6 and TRBJ2-1, with 11 bases aligning to TRBD2. The CDR3 length is 16 residues. The trim removed 3 bases at V and 7 bases at J, leaving 8 bases unmatched. Germline lookup yields CDR1 SGHVS and CDR2 FNYEAQ. CDR3 DNA, as far as it was read: TGTGCCAGCAGCTTTATAGCGGGAGGGCTCAAGAATGAG. Protein sequence: CASSFIAGGLKNE. The whole CDR3 region reads CASSFIAGGLKNEQFF.

This clone was observed at least ten times. The DNA ends 3 residues before the CDR3 does, and the rest of the CDR3 is filled in from the germline J gene. The chain couples TRBV6-2 or TRBV6-3 to TRBJ2-1; D possibly corresponds to TRBD2 (6 bases). V shed 2 bases and J shed 0 bases, with 14 bases lying between them. Germline V gene lookup returns CDR1 MNHEY and CDR2 SVGEGT. This CDR3 spans 17 amino acids. This CDR3 is CASSYDLAVSSYNEQFF. The part of the CDR3 DNA that was read is TGTGCCAGCAGTTACGACTTAGCGGTGAGCTCCTACAATGAG.

In its sample, this clone was seen many times. The read ends 3 residues early relative to the CDR3; the germline J gene fills the gap. V is TRBV10-3 and J is TRBJ1-1; D not resolved. Germline assignment: CDR1 ENHRY and CDR2 SYGVKD. V lost 9 bases to trimming and J lost 1 base, with 21 bases between them. This CDR3 has 16 residues. CDR3 DNA (partial): TGTGCCATATCGGGGTCTAGAAGTATGGGGAACACTGAA. It is translated as CAISGSRSMGNTE. The complete CDR3 sequence is CAISGSRSMGNTEAFF.

This clone was recorded at least ten times. The read finishes 3 residues shy of the CDR3 end, and the germline J gene is used to complete it. The V and J genes are TRBV19 and TRBJ2-1, with a weak D call TRBD2 (6 bases). V was pared by 3 bases and J by 7 bases, with 10 bases between. The CDR3 is made up of 13 amino acids. The germline CDR1 and CDR2 sequences are LNHDA and SQIVND (reference sequence). This chain's CDR3 is CASSIVTRNEQFF. The CDR3 DNA, read in part, is TGTGCCAGTAGTATCGTGACTAGGAATGAG.

This clone was seen ten or more times. The CDR3 end lies 3 residues beyond the end of the read and is filled in from the germline J gene. V usage is TRBV5-1 and J usage is TRBJ2-7, with D perhaps TRBD1 (6 bases). Trimming left V 4 bases short and J 0 bases short, with 8 bases between. The CDR3 has 13 residues. CDR1 and CDR2 from the germline V gene are SGHRS and YFSETQ. Partial CDR3 DNA: TGCGCCAGCAGCGGGACAAACTCCTACGAG. Translating gives CASSGTNSYE. The CDR3 in full is CASSGTNSYEQYF. Combining the CDR3 with reference TRBV5-1 and TRBJ2-7 gives the whole variable domain KAGVTQTPRYLIKTRGQQVTLSCSPISGHRSVSWYQQTPGQGLQFLFEYFSETQRNKGNFPGRFSGRQFSNSRSEMNVSTLELGDSALYLCASSGTNSYEQYFGPGTRLTVT.

This clone has at least ten counts. The CDR3 goes on 3 residues after the read ends, and that part is filled in from the germline J gene. The chain uses TRBV5-1 and TRBJ1-2, with 9 bases fitting TRBD1. Germline CDR1 SGHRS, CDR2 YFSETQ. The CDR3 extends over 15 amino acids. CDR3 DNA, as far as it was read: TGCGCCAGCAGCTTGGGCGGGACAGGGTCTAGCGGC. Translating gives CASSLGGTGSSG. The whole CDR3 protein reads CASSLGGTGSSGYTF.

This clone was picked up many times. The CDR3 end is not reached by the read, which stops 3 residues before it; the germline J gene fills it in. The V gene is TRBV7-2, the J gene TRBJ1-4, with 7 bases that match TRBD1. There are 13 residues in the CDR3. V dropped 1 base and J dropped 8; count of bases not matched to a gene: 1. Germline V CDR1 and CDR2: SGHTA, FQGNSA. Partial CDR3 DNA: TGTGCCAGCAGCTTAGGGGGACAGGAAAAA. It specifies CASSLGGQEK. The CDR3 in full is CASSLGGQEKLFF.

There are many counts of this clone. The CDR3 extends 3 residues past the end of the read, so its final part is completed from the germline J gene. V and J are TRBV20-1 and TRBJ2-5; 7 bases fit TRBD2. The CDR3 sequence is 17 residues long. Germline lookup yields CDR1 DFQATT and CDR2 SNEGSKA (reference sequence). V was pared by 5 bases and J by 0 bases, with 15 bases of the junction left unmatched. This CDR3 reads CSAAPDRLAEYQETQYF. The sequenced CDR3 bases are TGCAGTGCTGCGCCTGATAGGCTAGCGGAATACCAAGAGACC.